This is a list of T cell receptor beta chains from one sample in a study of blood T cell repertoires in COVID-19. The protocol was immunoSEQ multiplex PCR, while the TCRdb copy is restricted to in-frame clones and leaves out a portion. The sample lists roughly 480,000 clones; roughly 89% were seen once. Sequencing used peripheral blood. These receptors were obtained from a man aged 18 to 30 with COVID-19, enrolled during active disease. Each CDR3 is given with its conserved first and last residue. The D gene is left open where the match is weak. Clone sizes are given selectively: once, few, many, or a class where the clone is expanded.

d_gene,abundance,j_gene,v_gene,CDR3nt,CDR3aa
TRBD1,.,TRBJ1-6,TRBV2,TGTGCCAGCAGTGGACAGGGGTTTAATTCACCCCTCCACTTT,CASSGQGFNSPLHF
TRBD1,.,TRBJ1-2,TRBV7-9,TGTGCCAGCAGCTTAGACGGGACAGCAACCTTTTTTAACTATGGCTACACCTTC,CASSLDGTATFFNYGYTF
.,.,TRBJ2-4,TRBV6-1,TGTGCCAGCAGTGAAGCGGAGAAAAACATTCAGTACTTC,CASSEAEKNIQYF
.,.,TRBJ2-1,TRBV21-1,TGTGCCAGCACCCGGGACAGATCTTACAATGAGCAGTTCTTC,CASTRDRSYNEQFF
TRBD1,once,TRBJ2-1,TRBV18,TGTGCCAGCTCACCGCAGGGACAGAGCTCCTACAATGAGCAGTTCTTC,CASSPQGQSSYNEQFF
TRBD2,once,TRBJ2-7,TRBV19,TGTGCCAGTAGTAAAGGGACTAGCGGGACAGGGGAGCAGTACTTC,CASSKGTSGTGEQYF
TRBD1,once,TRBJ2-1,TRBV11-2,TGTGCCAGCAACCTTGACAGGGGAAGGAACAATGAGCAGTTCTTC,CASNLDRGRNNEQFF
.,few,TRBJ2-2,TRBV2,TGTGCCAGCAGTGTCGAACAGCCCTCGAACACCGGGGAGCTGTTTTTT,CASSVEQPSNTGELFF
.,.,TRBJ2-3,TRBV6-6,TGTGCCAGCAGTTACAATCCCACTAGCACAGATACGCAGTATTTT,CASSYNPTSTDTQYF
.,.,TRBJ2-3,TRBV30,TGTGCCTGGAGAGCGACTACCACAGATACGCAGTATTTT,CAWRATTTDTQYF
TRBD2,.,TRBJ2-7,TRBV6-5,TGTGCCAGCAAGGGACTAGCGGGAGGGCTCGTGCAGTACTTC,CASKGLAGGLVQYF
.,.,TRBJ2-3,TRBV20-1,TGCAGTGCTAGTCTTGCAGATACGCAGTATTTT,CSASLADTQYF
.,.,TRBJ2-7,TRBV29-1,TGCAGCGTTGAGGGCCCCAGCTCCTACGAGCAGTACTTC,CSVEGPSSYEQYF
TRBD2,once,TRBJ2-7,TRBV4-1,TGCGCCAGCAGCAGACTAGCGGGAGTGTACGAGCAGTACTTC,CASSRLAGVYEQYF
.,.,TRBJ1-1,TRBV4-1,TGCGCCAGCAGCCACGGCGGCAGGGCCACTGAAGCTTTCTTT,CASSHGGRATEAFF
TRBD2,.,TRBJ2-7,TRBV28,TGTGCCAGCAGTCCGGGACTAGCGGGAAGGGAGCAGTACTTC,CASSPGLAGREQYF
.,.,TRBJ1-2,TRBV6-4,TGTGCCAGCAGTGCCGGGGATGGCTACACCTTC,CASSAGDGYTF
TRBD2,.,TRBJ2-1,TRBV5-6,TGTGCCAGCAGCTTGACTAGCGGGGGCCTGTACAATGAGCAGTTCTTC,CASSLTSGGLYNEQFF
.,.,TRBJ2-5,TRBV5-4,TGTGCCAGCAGCATCAGCGGGCAAGAGACCCAGTACTTC,CASSISGQETQYF
TRBD1,few,TRBJ1-2,TRBV28,TGTGCCAGCAGTTTAAGGACAGGGTATGGCTACACCTTC,CASSLRTGYGYTF
.,.,TRBJ2-2,TRBV9,TGTGCCAGCAGCGTAGGGGGAGTCGGCACCGGGGAGCTGTTTTTT,CASSVGGVGTGELFF
.,.,TRBJ1-4,TRBV4-1,TGCGCCAGCAGCCAAGGGGCCAGCCCTAATGAAAAACTGTTTTTT,CASSQGASPNEKLFF
TRBD1,.,TRBJ1-4,TRBV3-1/TRBV3-2,TGTGCCAGCAGCCAAGCTCGGCAGGGGGCTAGGAATGAAAAACTGTTTTTT,CASSQARQGARNEKLFF
TRBD2,.,TRBJ2-7,TRBV2,TGTGCCAGCAGTCATAGCGGGGGATACTCCTACGAGCAGTACTTC,CASSHSGGYSYEQYF
.,once,TRBJ2-7,TRBV11-3,TGTGCCAGCACCAAGACCACAGGGAGTTACGAGCAGTACTTC,CASTKTTGSYEQYF
TRBD1,.,TRBJ1-3,TRBV7-8,TGTGCCAGCAGCTTACTCGAGGGGGCGCGGGGAAACACCATATATTTT,CASSLLEGARGNTIYF
TRBD2,.,TRBJ2-3,TRBV11-2,TGTGCCAGCAGCCCCCACCCCGGGACTAGCAGCACAGATACGCAGTATTTT,CASSPHPGTSSTDTQYF
TRBD2,.,TRBJ2-5,TRBV5-1,TGCGCCAGCAGCCAGAGCGGGAGGGCCGAGGAGACCCAGTACTTC,CASSQSGRAEETQYF
.,.,TRBJ1-2,TRBV6-5,TGTGCCAGCAGGCAGGGGTTAGATGGCTACACCTTC,CASRQGLDGYTF
TRBD1,.,TRBJ2-7,TRBV3-1/TRBV3-2,TGTGCCAGCAGCCCCCGGGACAGGGGGCTAGACGAGCAGTACTTC,CASSPRDRGLDEQYF
.,few,TRBJ2-3,TRBV7-9,TGTGCCAGCGGTGTACTCCTGGGCCCGGATACGCAGTATTTT,CASGVLLGPDTQYF
.,.,TRBJ2-7,TRBV11-3,TGTGCCAGCAGCTCCCTTTCCTACGAGCAGTACTTC,CASSSLSYEQYF
.,.,TRBJ1-1,TRBV14,TGTGCCAGCAGCCAAAGTAGGGGCACTGAAGCTTTCTTT,CASSQSRGTEAFF
TRBD1,.,TRBJ2-2,TRBV5-1,TGCGCCAGCAGCCGGGACAGCCCGAACACCGGGGAGCTGTTTTTT,CASSRDSPNTGELFF
.,.,TRBJ1-6,TRBV10-2,TGCGCCAGCAGTGCGGGGGATTCACCCCTCCACTTT,CASSAGDSPLHF
.,.,TRBJ2-1,TRBV19,TGTGCCAGTAGTGTTTGGTCAGGGGAGTACAATGAGCAGTTCTTC,CASSVWSGEYNEQFF
.,.,TRBJ2-5,TRBV5-5,TGTGCCAGCGTTCGGACAGCCTTCCAAGAGACCCAGTACTTC,CASVRTAFQETQYF
.,few,TRBJ1-1,TRBV11-3,TGTGCCAGCAGCTTAGGACGGACAGTTATGAACACTGAAGCTTTCTTT,CASSLGRTVMNTEAFF
TRBD1,few,TRBJ2-7,TRBV2,TGTGCCAGTAGCCGGGACAGGGGATTCCACGAGCAGTACTTC,CASSRDRGFHEQYF
.,.,TRBJ2-3,TRBV24-1,TGTGCCACCAGTGATCCTCGGGACATCTATACGCAGTATTTT,CATSDPRDIYTQYF
.,few,TRBJ1-2,TRBV3-1/TRBV3-2,TGTGCCAGCACACCGAGGACAGACGGCTATGGCTACACCTTC,CASTPRTDGYGYTF
.,.,TRBJ1-2,TRBV27,TGTGCCAGCAGTCACGGACAGTTTTATGGCTACACCTTC,CASSHGQFYGYTF
.,.,TRBJ2-3,TRBV3-1/TRBV3-2,TGTGCCAGCAGCCCGTATTCATACGGGGAGGGCACAGATACGCAGTATTTT,CASSPYSYGEGTDTQYF
.,.,TRBJ2-7,TRBV5-1,TGCGCCGGCCTCATATACGAGCAGTACTTC,CAGLIYEQYF
.,.,TRBJ2-4,TRBV18,TGTGCCAGCTCGCGTGGACAGCGGGGAAACATTCAGTACTTC,CASSRGQRGNIQYF
TRBD1,.,TRBJ2-5,TRBV2,TGTGCCAGCAGTGTGATGGGACAGACAGCCCAAGAGATCCAGTACTTC,CASSVMGQTAQEIQYF
.,.,TRBJ2-4,TRBV11-3,TGTGCCAGCAGCGAGCGGCAGGCAACCAAAAACATTCAGTACTTC,CASSERQATKNIQYF
.,.,TRBJ2-7,TRBV7-2,TGTGCCAGCAGCTTAGCTAGGAGAGTCGAGCAGTACTTC,CASSLARRVEQYF
.,.,TRBJ1-1,TRBV14,TGTGCCAGCAGCCAAGCCAGGAACACTGAAGCTTTCTTT,CASSQARNTEAFF
TRBD1,.,TRBJ1-1,TRBV4-2,TGTGCCAGCAGCCAAGACGGAAACAGGGGAGACACTGAAGCTTTCTTT,CASSQDGNRGDTEAFF
.,.,TRBJ1-4,TRBV6-1,TGTGCCAGCAGTGAATATGGCGGCGAAAAACTGTTTTTT,CASSEYGGEKLFF
.,.,TRBJ1-3,TRBV5-1,TGCGCCAGCAGCTTGGTGTCAGGGGAAGGAAACACCATATATTTT,CASSLVSGEGNTIYF
.,.,TRBJ2-1,TRBV29-1,TGCAGCGCCGAAGCGGGTTACTACAATGAGCAGTTCTTC,CSAEAGYYNEQFF
TRBD1,.,TRBJ2-5,TRBV6-5,TGTGCCAGCGAACCCGGGACAGGCCAAGAGACCCAGTACTTC,CASEPGTGQETQYF
TRBD2,.,TRBJ2-1,TRBV5-4,TGTGCCAGCAGCTTGGATAGCGGGGGGTTGTACAATGAGCAGTTCTTC,CASSLDSGGLYNEQFF
.,.,TRBJ2-1,TRBV5-1,TGCGCCAGCAGCTTGGATCCCGGGAGCGAGCAGTTCTTC,CASSLDPGSEQFF
TRBD2,.,TRBJ2-1,TRBV4-2,TGTGCCAGCAGCCAAGGTCGCCTAGCGGTCAGGGAGCAGTTCTTC,CASSQGRLAVREQFF
TRBD1,once,TRBJ2-2,TRBV24-1,TGTGCCACCGAGGGACAGGGGATCGGGGAGCTGTTTTTT,CATEGQGIGELFF
TRBD2,few,TRBJ2-1,TRBV10-3,TGTGCCATCAGCGGGACTAGCGGGAGAGCTTCCTACAATGAGCAGTTCTTC,CAISGTSGRASYNEQFF